This TCR beta chain derives from a study of naive and memory T cell subsets. Two oligonucleotides, mixed equimolar, formed the beta constant-region primer covering TRBC1 and TRBC2. Using its own MiXCR run on the UMI-ligation and nested PCR reads, TCRdb lists one record per CDR3 protein. The sample holds 100,000 or so distinct CDR3 sequences, 7% to 8% seen once. V lost 2 bases and J lost 4, with 8 bases in between. The length of the CDR3 is 13 residues. CDR1 and CDR2 from the germline V gene are SGHTA and FQGNSA. This TCR was recovered from a human donor in good health. Sequenced: central memory CD4+ T cells from blood. V is TRBV7-2 and J is TRBJ2-5, with unresolved D. DNA of the CDR3: TGTGCCAGCAGCTTAAAGGTGACAGAGACCCAGTACTTC. Its translation is CASSLKVTETQYF.